This TCR beta chain was retrieved from a study of human T cells and chemical hapten exposure. TCRdb reanalysed the RACE reads using MiXCR and keeps one entry per CDR3 protein. This table has around 82,000 distinct CDR3 sequences, less than 8.5% appearing once. Notes on the study in general: Expanded TCRs were compared with controls, and the expanded TCRs formed significantly more large CDR3 similarity clusters. The number of TCRs over 1 in 1000 frequency stayed unchanged after DPC.

On this clonotype itself: What it recognizes is unknown.

Time point of the sample: patch test 2, 6 weeks after DPC sensitization. The treatment: therapeutic diphenylcyclopropenone sensitization with weekly scalp DPC. Sequenced material: whole blood, taken in connection with sensitization to the hapten diphenylcyclopropenone (DPC). This receptor was taken from a woman younger than 45 with alopecia areata. Some clones in this sample may be carry-over from other donors' samples.

The CDR3 DNA follows: TGCAGTGCTAGAGTTGTGACTGTCTCCTACAATGAGCAGTTCTTC. Protein: CSARVVTVSYNEQFF. The chain employs TRBV20-1 and TRBJ2-1; D not resolved. The ends were cut back, 1 base at V and 0 bases at J, with 10 bases in the middle. CDR3 size: 15 residues. Germline CDR1 and CDR2: DFQATT and SNEGSKA (reference sequence).